A selection of T cell receptor beta chains follows, all from one sample in a study of blood T cell repertoires in COVID-19. Method: immunoSEQ multiplex PCR; TCRdb's copy keeps in-frame clones and lacks some. The sample consists of some 56,000 clones, roughly 89% of them appearing once. Sample: peripheral blood. These receptors all stem from a woman aged 55-70 years with COVID-19, enrolled during active disease. Both conserved end residues are part of each CDR3.

CDR3aa	v_gene	j_gene
CASSLAGLMNTEAFF	TRBV5-4	TRBJ1-1
CASSLAGLTEAFF	TRBV12-3/TRBV12-4	TRBJ1-1
CASSQGTASGEQYF	TRBV4-3	TRBJ2-7
CASSSEGPAGNQPQHF	TRBV7-9	TRBJ1-5
CAGNSRGNSPLHF	TRBV6-5	TRBJ1-6
CASSLGTSAYNEQFF	TRBV11-3	TRBJ2-1
CASRTLGLAGGSTDTQYF	TRBV27	TRBJ2-3
CASSDEGRGYNEQFF	TRBV6-4	TRBJ2-1
CASSSLAGEYNEQFF	TRBV18	TRBJ2-1
CASSVSTGLVDYGYTF	TRBV28	TRBJ1-2
CSVATGTSGQSYEQYF	TRBV29-1	TRBJ2-7
CASSFGQGAREQYF	TRBV5-1	TRBJ2-7
CASRFSGSQPGEQFF	TRBV7-9	TRBJ2-1
CASSLARAGGELFF	TRBV3-1/TRBV3-2	TRBJ2-2
CASSLALAGGLGYTQYF	TRBV11-1	TRBJ2-3
CASSLGTSGTDTQYF	TRBV3-1/TRBV3-2	TRBJ2-3
CASSPTVKREAEDEQFF	TRBV6-6	TRBJ2-1
CASSLGASGRPSTDTQYF	TRBV7-9	TRBJ2-3
CASSLSAGPRGLYGYTF	TRBV14	TRBJ1-2
CASRGTLGTVTQYF	TRBV6-5	TRBJ2-3
CASTSAPRASEQYF	TRBV28	TRBJ2-7
CASSLFGQKETQYF	TRBV11-3	TRBJ2-5
CSASWQGPNEQYF	TRBV20-1	TRBJ2-7
CASSFGLVRGNTGELFF	TRBV5-5	TRBJ2-2
CASRRNLNTEAFF	TRBV5-6	TRBJ1-1
CASSPGTGYNQPQHF	TRBV6-5	TRBJ1-5
CSVDLVWDRGRNEQFF	TRBV29-1	TRBJ2-1
CASSLDSNYGYTF	TRBV5-4	TRBJ1-2
CAWSAGGSSSYNEQFF	TRBV30	TRBJ2-1
CASSWAGTETYEQYF	TRBV5-1	TRBJ2-7
CASSQPGQGYQPQHF	TRBV19	TRBJ1-5
CATSRTGNTEAFF	TRBV15	TRBJ1-1
CASSRIRGQETQYF	TRBV28	TRBJ2-5
CARDDIGSPLHF	TRBV30	TRBJ1-6
CASSPDSNYGYTF	TRBV12-3/TRBV12-4	TRBJ1-2
CAWSGLARYTGELFF	TRBV30	TRBJ2-2
CASSRGSGNYGYTF	TRBV19	TRBJ1-2
CASSFTTGAHGYTF	TRBV5-6	TRBJ1-2
CASSARQGLGENEKLFF	TRBV9	TRBJ1-4
CASSFSGTDYGYTF	TRBV9	TRBJ1-2